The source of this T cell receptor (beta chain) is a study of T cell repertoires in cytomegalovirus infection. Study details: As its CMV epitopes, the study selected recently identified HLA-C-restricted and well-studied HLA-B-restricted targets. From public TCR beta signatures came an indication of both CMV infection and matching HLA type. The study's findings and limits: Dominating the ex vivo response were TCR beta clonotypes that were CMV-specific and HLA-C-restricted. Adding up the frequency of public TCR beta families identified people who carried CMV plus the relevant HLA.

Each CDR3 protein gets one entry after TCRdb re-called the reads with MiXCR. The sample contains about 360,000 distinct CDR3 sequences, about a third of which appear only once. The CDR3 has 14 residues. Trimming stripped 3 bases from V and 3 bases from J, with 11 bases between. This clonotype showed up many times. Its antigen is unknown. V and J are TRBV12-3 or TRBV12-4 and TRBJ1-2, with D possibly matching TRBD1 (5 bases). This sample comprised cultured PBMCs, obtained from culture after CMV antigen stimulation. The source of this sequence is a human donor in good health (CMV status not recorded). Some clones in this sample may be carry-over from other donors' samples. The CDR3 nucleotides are TGTGCCAGCAGTTTTTCCAGGGCCCACTATGGCTACACCTTC. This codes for CASSFSRAHYGYTF.